The next 19 T cell receptor beta chains were all read from a single sample in a study of CD8+ T cells in alopecia areata. It was cDNA, reverse transcribed from extracted RNA, that served as the sequencing template. Sequenced by immunoSEQ multiplex PCR; TCRdb stores in-frame clones only, minus some. The sample carries 150,000 to 200,000 clones, 50% to 70% recorded once. Indicated treatment: oral pan-JAK inhibitor, 5-10 mg twice daily. The specimen comprised CD4+ T cells sorted from blood, sampled between weeks 47 and 50, from a patient treated with tofacitinib. These receptors were taken from a human donor with alopecia areata.

V gene TRBV29-1 combines with J gene TRBJ1-1; a weak D match, TRBD1 (5 bases). The germline V and J ends were trimmed by 7 bases and 6 bases, with 12 bases remaining between them. The CDR3 loop spans 11 amino acids. The germline CDR1 and CDR2 sequences are SQVTM and ANQGSEA. As DNA, the CDR3 is TGCAGCGGAGGGGAAAAGGCTGAAGCTTTCTTT. It codes for CSGGEKAEAFF.

The chain couples TRBV19 to TRBJ1-5; a weak D match, TRBD1 (6 bases). The CDR3 has 13 residues. V lost 3 bases, J lost 9 bases, and 12 bases lay in between. Germline CDR1 and CDR2: LNHDA and SQIVND (reference sequence). CDR3 sequence (DNA): TGTGCCAGTAGTATCAGGGGTCCGTGGCCCCAGCATTTT. It encodes CASSIRGPWPQHF.

CDR3 bases: TGCAGCGTTGCAGGCTGGAACACTGAAGCTTTCTTT. As protein: CSVAGWNTEAFF. The V and J genes are TRBV29-1 and TRBJ1-1, with no clear D. This CDR3 contains 12 residues. Per the germline V gene, CDR1 is SQVTM and CDR2 is ANQGSEA. V lost 4 bases to trimming and J lost 1 base, with 7 bases between them.

This clone was picked up a small number of times. This chain connects TRBV6-5 to TRBJ2-7; D may correspond to TRBD1 or TRBD2 (5 bases each). V was cut by 6 bases and J by 3 bases, with 15 bases left in between. The CDR3 totals 14 residues. CDR1 is MNHEY, CDR2 SVGAGI, per germline. CDR3 nucleotides: TGTGCCAGCAGAAGGACGGGACGACTCTACGAGCAGTACTTC. Encoded protein: CASRRTGRLYEQYF.

In its sample, this clone was seen a few times. This chain uses TRBV30 with TRBJ1-6; D is possibly TRBD1 (5 bases). CDR3 length: 15 residues. Germline V lookup: CDR1 GTSNPN, CDR2 SVGIG (reference sequence). Trimming stripped 0 bases from V and 3 bases from J, with 9 bases between. The DNA for the CDR3 is TGTGCCTGGAGTGTACTCAGGGACTATAATTCACCCCTCCACTTT. Its translation: CAWSVLRDYNSPLHF.

The chain recombines TRBV7-2 with TRBJ1-1; D call uncertain. Germline CDR1 and CDR2: SGHTA and FQGNSA. Trimming stripped 3 bases from V and 3 bases from J, with 8 bases between. This CDR3 spans 13 amino acids. Here the CDR3 DNA reads TGTGCCAGCAGCTTCGGAAGAGACACTGAAGCTTTCTTT. Encoded protein: CASSFGRDTEAFF.

V gene TRBV7-3 combines with J gene TRBJ2-5; tentatively, D is TRBD2 (5 bases). Trimming shortened V by 5 bases and J by 2 bases, and 9 bases separated the two germline ends. The germline gives CDR1 SGHTA, CDR2 FQGTGA. The CDR3 totals 13 residues. CDR3 sequence: CASSRTLQETQYF. For the CDR3, the DNA is TGTGCCAGCAGCCGGACTCTACAAGAGACCCAGTACTTC.

The rearrangement links TRBV30 to TRBJ1-4; the D is unclear. The germline V gene encodes CDR1 GTSNPN and CDR2 SVGIG (reference sequence). V lost 1 base and J 12 bases, leaving 9 bases between the germline ends. The CDR3 covers 11 residues. The CDR3 loop is CAWSAEQELFF. The DNA for the CDR3 is TGTGCCTGGAGTGCCGAGCAAGAACTGTTTTTT.

V usage is TRBV30 and J usage is TRBJ1-1; a weak D match, TRBD1 (5 bases). The CDR3 is made up of 13 amino acids. Trimming took off 0 bases at V and 0 bases at J, with 5 bases between the two ends. Germline CDR1 and CDR2: GTSNPN and SVGIG (reference sequence). The CDR3 DNA reads TGTGCCTGGAGTGTGGACATGAACACTGAAGCTTTCTTT. Translated, it gives CAWSVDMNTEAFF.

CDR3 DNA: TGTGCCAGCAGTGACGGAGGGATTGGGAATGAGCAGTTCTTC. Translation: CASSDGGIGNEQFF. V gene TRBV2 combines with J gene TRBJ2-1; tentatively, D is TRBD2 (6 bases). Trimming stripped 3 bases from V and 7 bases from J, with 13 bases between. CDR1 is SNHLY, CDR2 FYNNEI, per germline. This CDR3 contains 14 residues.

The V call is TRBV15, the J call TRBJ1-1, with 11 bases aligning to TRBD1. The CDR3 consists of 16 residues. Losses at the gene ends were 1 base for V and 1 base for J; bases not matched to a gene: 2. CDR1 and CDR2 (germline): LNHNV, YYDKDF (reference sequence). CDR3 sequence (DNA): TGTGCCACCAGCAGAGCTGGACAGGGGGCGAACACTGAAGCTTTCTTT. This encodes CATSRAGQGANTEAFF.

This clone was seen a handful of times. This rearrangement joins TRBV30 to TRBJ1-2; the match to TRBD1 covers 10 bases. Trimming cost V 0 bases and J 8 bases; bases outside gene matches: 6. This CDR3 is 14 amino acids long. Germline CDR1 and CDR2: GTSNPN and SVGIG (reference sequence). CDR3 residues: CAWSVLGTGVGYTF. The CDR3 bases are TGTGCCTGGAGTGTACTGGGGACAGGGGTCGGCTACACCTTC.

V gene TRBV7-2 combines with J gene TRBJ1-2; 7 nucleotides match TRBD1. The germline V gene has CDR1 SGHTA and CDR2 FQGNSA. This CDR3 is 12 amino acids long. V dropped 5 bases and J dropped 5; count of bases not matched to a gene: 2. The CDR3 coding sequence is TGTGCCAGCAGCCCGGGACAGTATGGCTACACCTTC. This codes for CASSPGQYGYTF.

The chain couples TRBV25-1 to TRBJ2-1, with D perhaps TRBD2 (6 bases). V lost 7 bases, J lost 9 bases, and 16 bases lay in between. Germline-derived CDR1 and CDR2 are MGHDK and SYGVNS. The CDR3 is 13 amino acids. CDR3 in amino acids: CASTPRSSGEQFF. DNA for the CDR3: TGTGCCAGCACCCCTAGAAGTAGCGGTGAGCAGTTCTTC.

This clone has a single count. The V and J genes are TRBV25-1 and TRBJ2-3; 12 bases are shared with TRBD1. CDR3 length: 15 amino acids. Germline V CDR1 and CDR2: MGHDK, SYGVNS. With 3 bases clipped from V and 7 bases from J, the junction kept 5 bases outside the gene matches. CDR3 region: CASSDRDRGLNTQYF. The CDR3 DNA reads TGTGCCAGCAGTGACCGGGACAGGGGGCTAAATACGCAGTATTTT.

This chain links TRBV7-9 with TRBJ1-2; no reliable D call. The germline CDR1 and CDR2 sequences are SEHNR and FQNEAQ (reference sequence). V dropped 0 bases and J dropped 4 bases, with 15 bases sitting between them. This CDR3 is built from 16 residues. The CDR3, as DNA: TGTGCCAGCAGCTTAGCGGTCCCCCCGCGGGTCTATGGCTACACCTTC. This translates into CASSLAVPPRVYGYTF.

This rearrangement joins TRBV6-6 to TRBJ1-5; possible D gene TRBD1, 6 bases. The length of the CDR3 is 13 residues. V was shortened by 5 bases and J by 6 bases, with 11 bases between the two germline ends. Germline CDR1 is MNHNY and CDR2 is SVGAGI (reference sequence). CDR3 nucleotide sequence: TGTGCCAGCAGTCCCAGGGGTGTTCAGCCCCAGCATTTT. It specifies CASSPRGVQPQHF.

The V gene is TRBV7-2, the J gene TRBJ1-2; D not certain. The V gene's germline CDR1 is SGHTA and CDR2 FQGNSA. Trimming removed 1 base from V and 7 bases from J, with 10 bases in between. The CDR3 length is 13 residues. The CDR3 is CASSLEYTSGYTF. Written as DNA, the CDR3 is TGTGCCAGCAGCTTAGAGTACACTTCTGGCTACACCTTC.

The chain has TRBV11-2 and TRBJ2-3; the D gene is possibly TRBD2 (5 bases). Germline assignment: CDR1 SGHAT and CDR2 FQNNGV. The CDR3 loop spans 13 amino acids. The germline V and J ends were trimmed by 8 bases and 2 bases, with 11 bases remaining between them. The CDR3 coding sequence is TGTGCCAGCGACTCCGGGGTCACAGATACGCAGTATTTT. It specifies CASDSGVTDTQYF.